These T cell receptor beta chains were read from a single sample in a study of Ad26.COV2.S vaccination and SARS-CoV-2 variants. Data came from immunoSEQ multiplex PCR; TCRdb stores just in-frame clones and leaves some out. Of about 350,000 clones in the sample, about 87% were seen once. Sequencing used peripheral blood, obtained in a trial of Ad26.COV2.S vaccine versus placebo. Receptor source: a person between 18 and 59 years old who received the Ad26.COV2.S COVID-19 vaccine or a placebo. Each CDR3 is given without its conserved first and last residue. Each record gives: J gene, V gene, CDR3 protein.

>TRBJ2-2|TRBV7-2
ASSLEGALLTNTGELF
>TRBJ1-5|TRBV28
ASSLASGNNQPQH
>TRBJ1-5|TRBV7-2
ASSSQGVGQPQH
>TRBJ2-7|TRBV27
ASSPVKLAGVPHEQY
>TRBJ2-3|TRBV12-1
ASSYQSGTGSTDTQY
>TRBJ1-5|TRBV28
ASSLPRQASNQPQH
>TRBJ1-1|TRBV19
GAGTGRTEAF
>TRBJ2-1|TRBV6-4
ASSAGLAGYNEQF
>TRBJ1-5|TRBV6-5
ATSTTWPQH
>TRBJ2-3|TRBV4-1
ASSLRTSSTDTQY
>TRBJ1-4|TRBV18
ASSPRTGATNEKLF
>TRBJ2-1|TRBV6-2/TRBV6-3
ASSRTGGWF
>TRBJ2-2|TRBV7-2
ASSRGTSYTGELF
>TRBJ1-2|TRBV27
ASSSRHSYGYT
>TRBJ2-2|TRBV9
ASSVGGTIKNTGELF
>TRBJ2-2|TRBV21-1
ASSMRLGDTGELF
>TRBJ1-1|TRBV5-6
ASSLYTGSEAF
>TRBJ1-2|TRBV6-5
ASSYERDYGYT
>TRBJ1-2|TRBV9
ASTRFEGGNYGYT
>TRBJ1-1|TRBV27
ASSLYGTGLSATEAF
>TRBJ2-7|TRBV11-3
ASSLGGDSPYEQY
>TRBJ1-5|TRBV29-1
SVEGSGGAGQPQH
>TRBJ1-4|TRBV4-1
ASSQEVSREGEKLF
>TRBJ2-7|TRBV7-2
ASSISVRGYEQY
>TRBJ2-3|TRBV5-4
ASSSSGGRTDTQY
>TRBJ1-5|TRBV7-9
ASSYKNQPQH
>TRBJ1-4|TRBV7-9
ASRPRVGRSPATNEKLF
>TRBJ2-3|TRBV7-7
ASSQGLAGGADTQY
>TRBJ2-1|TRBV5-1
ASTSSAGGGSGEQF
>TRBJ2-7|TRBV2
ASTPRDSSSYEQY
>TRBJ2-7|TRBV28
ASTANFYEQY
>TRBJ2-7|TRBV6-5
ASIHRGLSYEQY
>TRBJ2-5|TRBV28
ATARGMGSETQY
>TRBJ2-2|TRBV6-5
ASTEDRGRTGELF
>TRBJ2-7|TRBV19
ASSHTGTTGEQY
>TRBJ2-1|TRBV5-4
ASSPGTSGPNEQF
>TRBJ2-5|TRBV10-3
AISGGTQYQETQY
>TRBJ2-1|TRBV7-2
ASSLARENNEQF
>TRBJ1-5|TRBV28
ASSQTGVVQPQH
>TRBJ1-4|TRBV6-5
ASRSHRGLNEKLF
>TRBJ2-1|TRBV28
ASSSGQINSGEQF
>TRBJ1-1|TRBV10-3
AITHGTLNTEAF
>TRBJ2-7|TRBV7-3
ASSPSSYEQY
>TRBJ1-2|TRBV28
ASSYTNRGYYGYT
>TRBJ2-3|TRBV7-9
ASSLFWGGPTDTQY
>TRBJ1-2|TRBV3-1/TRBV3-2
ASSKDRRDYGYT
>TRBJ2-7|TRBV19
ASSTRDGGYEQY
>TRBJ1-4|TRBV5-1
ASSLGFDGKLF
>TRBJ2-3|TRBV29-1
RGDTQY
>TRBJ1-6|TRBV6-1
ASSDRVLGH